A single sample is the source of the 15 T cell receptor beta chains below, sequenced in a study of shared clonotypes between healthy human individuals. Assay: immunoSEQ multiplex PCR; the TCRdb copy retains only in-frame clones and omits some. The data hold roughly 1 million clones, with 70% to 80% observed a single time. Sequencing was performed on memory CD4+ T cells from PBMCs. The subset is: CD45RA-negative fraction. Receptors were obtained from a man aged 18 to 29 in good health. Some clones in this sample may be carry-over from other donors' samples.

As regards this clone: Possible read error: a much larger clone is one base away. V and J are TRBV7-8 and TRBJ1-1; D is perhaps TRBD1 (5 bases). The length of the CDR3 is 13 residues. The V end lost 2 bases, the J end lost 1 base, and 5 bases lay between the germline ends. Germline V gene sequence: CDR1 SGHVS, CDR2 FQNEAQ. Here the CDR3 reads CASSLQGNTEAFF. The CDR3 nucleotides read TGTGCCAGCAGCTTACAGGGGAACACTGAAGCTTTCTTT.

J is TRBJ2-3 and V is TRBV5-1; D is unclear. CDR1 SGHRS and CDR2 YFSETQ come from the germline V gene. Trimming took off 4 bases at V and 0 bases at J, with 12 bases between the two ends. The CDR3 contains 15 residues. This CDR3 is CASSTQPESTDTQYF. In DNA form, the CDR3 reads TGCGCCAGCAGCACGCAGCCTGAAAGCACAGATACGCAGTATTTT.

The CDR3 sequence: CASSQGYTGRGDEQYF. Written as DNA, the CDR3 is TGTGCCAGCAGCCAAGGTTACACGGGCCGAGGCGACGAGCAGTACTTC. The chain joins TRBV4-2 to TRBJ2-7, with D unclear. Trimming cost V 1 base and J 5 bases, with 18 bases left between them. CDR3 length: 16 residues. The germline gives CDR1 LGHNA, CDR2 YNFKEQ.

The rearrangement joins TRBV11-2 to TRBJ2-5, with 11 bases identical to TRBD2. Germline V gene lookup returns CDR1 SGHAT and CDR2 FQNNGV. The trim removed 5 bases at V and 6 bases at J, leaving 5 bases unmatched. This CDR3 spans 14 amino acids. CDR3 region: CASSTRLAGQTQYF. CDR3 sequence (DNA): TGTGCCAGCAGCACCCGACTAGCGGGACAGACCCAGTACTTC.

The chain links TRBV6-4 to TRBJ2-3; D ambiguous. The CDR3 is 13 amino acids. In germline, CDR1 is MRHNA, CDR2 SNTAGT. V lost 4 bases to trimming and J lost 6 bases, with 11 bases between them. CDR3 coding DNA: TGTGCCAGCAGTGGCAACATGGCGGATACGCAGTATTTT. It codes for CASSGNMADTQYF.

This clone was counted ten times or more. V and J are TRBV7-6 and TRBJ2-7; tentative D call: TRBD2 (5 bases). CDR1 and CDR2 from the germline V gene are SGHVS and FNYEAQ. This CDR3 is 13 amino acids long. The V end lost 1 base, the J end lost 6 bases, and 10 bases lay between the germline ends. This CDR3 is CASSLGPRGEQYF. Here the CDR3 DNA reads TGTGCCAGCAGCTTAGGTCCTCGGGGCGAGCAGTACTTC.

J is TRBJ2-3 and V is TRBV7-9; D is unresolved. In germline, CDR1 is SEHNR, CDR2 FQNEAQ (reference sequence). V dropped 8 bases and J dropped 7 bases, with 13 bases sitting between them. The CDR3 has 12 amino acids. Here the CDR3 reads CASCTQSNTQYF. In DNA form, the CDR3 reads TGTGCCAGCTGCACCCAATCTAATACGCAGTATTTT. Combining the CDR3 with reference TRBV7-9 and TRBJ2-3 gives the whole variable domain DTGVSQNPRHKITKRGQNVTFRCDPISEHNRLYWYRQTLGQGPEFLTYFQNEAQLEKSRLLSDRFSAERPKGSFSTLEIQRTEQGDSAMYLCASCTQSNTQYFGPGTRLTVL.

The chain has TRBV27 and TRBJ2-3, with 7 bases lining up with TRBD1. Germline values: CDR1 MNHEY, CDR2 SMNVEV (reference sequence). The CDR3 spans 16 residues. With V trimmed by 6 bases and J by 4 bases, 13 bases remained unmatched. The CDR3 nucleotides read TGTGCCAGCAGCTTTAAGGGGCGAGGGGGCCCAGATACGCAGTATTTT. It is translated as CASSFKGRGGPDTQYF.

The chain uses TRBV28 and TRBJ1-5, with a tentative D call TRBD1 (5 bases). CDR3 length: 15 residues. Deletions cut 4 bases from V and 11 bases from J, with 21 bases between. Germline V gene data show CDR1 as MDHEN and CDR2 as SYDVKM. The CDR3 bases are TGTGCCAGCAGTTCCTGGGACGGGGGAAAATGGACCCAGCATTTT. Amino acids: CASSSWDGGKWTQHF.

The rearrangement links TRBV28 to TRBJ1-1; D is perhaps TRBD1 (6 bases). V lost 6 bases and J 0 bases, leaving 14 bases between the germline ends. CDR1 is MDHEN, CDR2 SYDVKM, per germline. The CDR3 length is 15 residues. The CDR3 DNA follows: TGTGCCAGCAGCGAGGGGGGCAGTCTGAACACTGAAGCTTTCTTT. Amino acids: CASSEGGSLNTEAFF.

This chain's CDR3 is CASSAQGGVSEKLFF. CDR3 nucleotide sequence: TGTGCCAGCAGTGCGCAGGGGGGGGTCTCTGAAAAACTGTTTTTT. The chain joins TRBV6-1 to TRBJ1-4; 7 bases are a match to TRBD1. CDR1 is MNHNS, CDR2 SASEGT, per germline. This CDR3 has 15 amino acids. The junction had 9 bases not matched to a gene; V was cut back by 4 bases and J by 7 bases.

The chain's CDR3 is CASSLEQGGTDTQYF. DNA for the CDR3: TGCGCCAGCAGCTTGGAGCAGGGAGGCACAGATACGCAGTATTTT. The rearrangement joins TRBV5-1 to TRBJ2-3; the D gene could be TRBD1 or TRBD2 (5 bases each). V shed 0 bases and J shed 1 base, with 9 bases lying between them. CDR1 and CDR2 (germline): SGHRS, YFSETQ. The length of the CDR3 is 15 residues.

The rearrangement joins TRBV7-2 to TRBJ2-1; 8 bases are shared with TRBD2. This CDR3 spans 16 amino acids. From germline, CDR1 is SGHTA and CDR2 FQGNSA. Germline trimming cut 5 bases from V and 7 bases from J; bases unmatched to any gene: 13. CDR3 bases: TGTGCCAGCAGCCACCGAAGGCGACTAGCGTCGAATGAGCAGTTCTTC. It yields the protein CASSHRRRLASNEQFF.

V is TRBV9 and J is TRBJ1-1; TRBD1 is a possible D gene (5 bases). The V end lost 6 bases, the J end lost 2 bases, and 11 bases lay between the germline ends. Germline lookup yields CDR1 SGDLS and CDR2 YYNGEE. This CDR3 is built from 13 residues. The CDR3: CASNRQGNTEAFF. The DNA of the CDR3 is TGTGCCAGCAACCGGCAGGGAAACACTGAAGCTTTCTTT.

The genes are TRBV6-6 and TRBJ2-7; D may match TRBD1 or TRBD2 (5 bases each). This CDR3 region has 15 residues. Deletions cut 7 bases from V and 4 bases from J, with 20 bases between. From germline, CDR1 is MNHNY and CDR2 SVGAGI (reference sequence). The CDR3 bases are TGTGCCAGCACCTTAGTGGGGGACCCGGGGTACGAGCAGTACTTC. Translating it yields CASTLVGDPGYEQYF.